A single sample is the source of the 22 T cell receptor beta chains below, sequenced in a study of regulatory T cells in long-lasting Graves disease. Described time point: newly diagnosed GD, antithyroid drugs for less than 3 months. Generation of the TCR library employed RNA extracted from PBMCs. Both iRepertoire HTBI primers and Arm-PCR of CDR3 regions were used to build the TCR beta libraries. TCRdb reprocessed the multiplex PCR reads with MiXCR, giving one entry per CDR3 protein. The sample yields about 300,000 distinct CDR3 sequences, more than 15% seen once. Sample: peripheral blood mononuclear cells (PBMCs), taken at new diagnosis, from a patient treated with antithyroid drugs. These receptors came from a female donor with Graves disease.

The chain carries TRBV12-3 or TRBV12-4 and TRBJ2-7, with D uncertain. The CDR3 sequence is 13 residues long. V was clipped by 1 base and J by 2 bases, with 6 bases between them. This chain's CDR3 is CASSLDPAYEQYF. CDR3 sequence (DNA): TGTGCCAGCAGTTTAGACCCTGCCTACGAGCAGTACTTC.

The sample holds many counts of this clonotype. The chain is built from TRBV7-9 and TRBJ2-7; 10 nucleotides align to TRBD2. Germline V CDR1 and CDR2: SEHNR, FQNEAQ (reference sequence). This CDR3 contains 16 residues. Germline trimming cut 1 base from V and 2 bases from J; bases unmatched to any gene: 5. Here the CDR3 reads CASSLGGLAGAYEQYF. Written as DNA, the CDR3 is TGTGCCAGCAGCTTAGGAGGCCTAGCGGGGGCCTACGAGCAGTACTTC. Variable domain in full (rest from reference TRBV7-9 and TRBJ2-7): DTGVSQNPRHKITKRGQNVTFRCDPISEHNRLYWYRQTLGQGPEFLTYFQNEAQLEKSRLLSDRFSAERPKGSFSTLEIQRTEQGDSAMYLCASSLGGLAGAYEQYFGPGTRLTVT.

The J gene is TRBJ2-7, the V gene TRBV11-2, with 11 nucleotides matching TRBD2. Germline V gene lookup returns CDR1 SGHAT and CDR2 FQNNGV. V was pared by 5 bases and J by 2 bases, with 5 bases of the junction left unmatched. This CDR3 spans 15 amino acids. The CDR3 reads CASSRSGRVTYEQYF. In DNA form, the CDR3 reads TGTGCCAGCAGCCGTAGCGGGAGGGTAACCTACGAGCAGTACTTC.

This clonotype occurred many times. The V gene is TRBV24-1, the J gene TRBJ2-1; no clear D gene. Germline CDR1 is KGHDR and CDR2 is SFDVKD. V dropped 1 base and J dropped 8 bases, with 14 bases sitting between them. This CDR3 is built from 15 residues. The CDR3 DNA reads TGTGCCACCAGTGATTTTCAGAGGCGCTGGGATGAGCAGTTCTTC. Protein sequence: CATSDFQRRWDEQFF.

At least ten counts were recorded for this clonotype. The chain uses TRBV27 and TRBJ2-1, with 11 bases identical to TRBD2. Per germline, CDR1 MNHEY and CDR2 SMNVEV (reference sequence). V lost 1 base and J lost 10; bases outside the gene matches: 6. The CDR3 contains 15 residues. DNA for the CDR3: TGTGCCAGCAGTTTATACGGGACTAGCGGTCTAGAGCAGTTCTTC. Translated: CASSLYGTSGLEQFF.

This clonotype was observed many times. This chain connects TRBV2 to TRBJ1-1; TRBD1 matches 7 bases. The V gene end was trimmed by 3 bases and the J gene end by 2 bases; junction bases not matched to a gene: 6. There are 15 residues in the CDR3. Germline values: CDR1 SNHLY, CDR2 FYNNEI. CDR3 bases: TGTGCCAGCAGTGAGGCGACAGGGACTAACACTGAAGCTTTCTTT. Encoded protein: CASSEATGTNTEAFF.

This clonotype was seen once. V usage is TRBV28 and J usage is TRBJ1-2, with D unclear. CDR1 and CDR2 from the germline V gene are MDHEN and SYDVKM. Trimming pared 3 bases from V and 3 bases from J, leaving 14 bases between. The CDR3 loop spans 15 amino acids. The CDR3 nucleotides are TGTGCCAGCAGTTTGCATAAGGGTGGGGACTATGGCTACACCTTC. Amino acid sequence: CASSLHKGGDYGYTF.

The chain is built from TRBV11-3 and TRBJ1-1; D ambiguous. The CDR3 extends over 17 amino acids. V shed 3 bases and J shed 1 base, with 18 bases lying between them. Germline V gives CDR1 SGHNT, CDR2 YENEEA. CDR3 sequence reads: CASSLGFSLQANTEAFF. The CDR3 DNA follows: TGTGCCAGCAGCTTGGGATTTAGTCTGCAGGCGAACACTGAAGCTTTCTTT.

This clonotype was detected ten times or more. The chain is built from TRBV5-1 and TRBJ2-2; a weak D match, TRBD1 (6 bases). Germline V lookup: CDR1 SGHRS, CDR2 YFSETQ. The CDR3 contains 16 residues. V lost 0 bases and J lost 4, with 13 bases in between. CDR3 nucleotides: TGCGCCAGCAGCTTGGATCCCCAACAGGGCACCGGGGAGCTGTTTTTT. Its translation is CASSLDPQQGTGELFF.

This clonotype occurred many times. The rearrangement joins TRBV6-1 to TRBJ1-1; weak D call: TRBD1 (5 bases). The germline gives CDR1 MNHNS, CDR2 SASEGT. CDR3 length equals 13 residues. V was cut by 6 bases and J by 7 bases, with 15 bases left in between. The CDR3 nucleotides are TGTGCCAGCAGGGACATTCAGGATAGTGAAGCTTTCTTT. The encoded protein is CASRDIQDSEAFF.

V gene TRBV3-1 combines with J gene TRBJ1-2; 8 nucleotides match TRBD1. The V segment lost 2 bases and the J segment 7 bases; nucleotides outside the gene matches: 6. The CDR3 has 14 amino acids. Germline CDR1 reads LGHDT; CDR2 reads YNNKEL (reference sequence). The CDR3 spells CASSQWQGASGYTF. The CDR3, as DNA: TGTGCCAGCAGCCAATGGCAGGGGGCGAGTGGCTACACCTTC.

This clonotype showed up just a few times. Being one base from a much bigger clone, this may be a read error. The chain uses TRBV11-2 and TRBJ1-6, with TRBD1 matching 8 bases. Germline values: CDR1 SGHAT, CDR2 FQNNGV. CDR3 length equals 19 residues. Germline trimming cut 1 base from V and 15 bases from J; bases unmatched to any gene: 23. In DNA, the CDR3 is TGTGCCAGCAGCTTAGTTGCCGGACAGGGCCTCGGCGGGGATCGCCGCCTCCACTTT. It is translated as CASSLVAGQGLGGDRRLHF.

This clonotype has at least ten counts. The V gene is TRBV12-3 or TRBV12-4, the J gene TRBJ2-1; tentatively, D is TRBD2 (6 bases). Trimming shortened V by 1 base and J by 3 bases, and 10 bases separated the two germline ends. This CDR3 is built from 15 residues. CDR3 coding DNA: TGTGCCAGCAGTTTAGTGGGAGGATTCTACAATGAGCAGTTCTTC. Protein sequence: CASSLVGGFYNEQFF.

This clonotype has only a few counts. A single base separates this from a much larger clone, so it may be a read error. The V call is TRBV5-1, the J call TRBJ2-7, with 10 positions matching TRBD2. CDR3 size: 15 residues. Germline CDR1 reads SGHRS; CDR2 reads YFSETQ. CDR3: CASSLATSGTYERYF. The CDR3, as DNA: TGCGCCAGCAGCTTGGCTACTAGCGGGACCTACGAGCGGTACTTC.

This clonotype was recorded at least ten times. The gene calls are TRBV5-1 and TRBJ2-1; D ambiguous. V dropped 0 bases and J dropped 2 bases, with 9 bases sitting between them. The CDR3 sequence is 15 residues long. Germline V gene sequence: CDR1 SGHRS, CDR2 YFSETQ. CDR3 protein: CASSLEPTTYNEQFF. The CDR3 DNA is TGCGCCAGCAGCTTGGAACCCACCACCTACAATGAGCAGTTCTTC.

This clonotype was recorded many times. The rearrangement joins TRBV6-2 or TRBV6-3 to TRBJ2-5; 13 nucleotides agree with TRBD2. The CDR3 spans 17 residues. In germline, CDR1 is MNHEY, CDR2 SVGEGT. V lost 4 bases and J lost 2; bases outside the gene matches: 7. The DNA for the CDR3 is TGTGCCAGCAGTTTGGGACTAGCGGGACGATATCAAGAGACCCAGTACTTC. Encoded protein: CASSLGLAGRYQETQYF.

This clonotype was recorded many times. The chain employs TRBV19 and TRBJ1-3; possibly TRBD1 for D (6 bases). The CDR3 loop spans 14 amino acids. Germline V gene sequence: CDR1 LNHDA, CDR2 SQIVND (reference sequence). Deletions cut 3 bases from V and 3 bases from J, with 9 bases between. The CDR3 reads CASSIGRGGNTIYF. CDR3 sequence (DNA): TGTGCCAGTAGTATCGGCAGGGGTGGAAACACCATATATTTT.

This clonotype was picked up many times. The CDR3 spells CSATGGGGADTQYF. CDR3 DNA sequence: TGCAGTGCTACCGGGGGAGGAGGAGCAGATACGCAGTATTTT. This chain uses TRBV20-1 with TRBJ2-3, with a weak D call TRBD2 (6 bases). Trimming took 4 bases from V and 4 from J, leaving 15 bases between them. The CDR3 has 14 residues. Germline assignment: CDR1 DFQATT and CDR2 SNEGSKA (reference sequence).

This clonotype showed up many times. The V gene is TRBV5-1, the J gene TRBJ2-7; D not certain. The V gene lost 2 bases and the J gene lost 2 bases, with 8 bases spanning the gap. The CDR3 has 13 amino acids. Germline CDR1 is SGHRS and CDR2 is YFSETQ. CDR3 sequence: CASSLEVTYEQYF. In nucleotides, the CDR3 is TGCGCCAGCAGCTTAGAGGTCACCTACGAGCAGTACTTC.

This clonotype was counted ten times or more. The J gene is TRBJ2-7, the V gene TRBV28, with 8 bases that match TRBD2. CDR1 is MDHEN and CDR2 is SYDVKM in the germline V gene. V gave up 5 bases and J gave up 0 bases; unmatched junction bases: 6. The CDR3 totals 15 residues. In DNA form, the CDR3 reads TGTGCCAGCAGTCCCGCTAGCGGGCCCTCCTACGAGCAGTACTTC. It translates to CASSPASGPSYEQYF.

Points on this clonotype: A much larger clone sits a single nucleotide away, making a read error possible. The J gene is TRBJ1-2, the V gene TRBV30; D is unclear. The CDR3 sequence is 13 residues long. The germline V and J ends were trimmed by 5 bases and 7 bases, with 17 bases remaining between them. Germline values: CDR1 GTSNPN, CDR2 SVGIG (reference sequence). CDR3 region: CAWELRRPVGYTF. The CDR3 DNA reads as TGTGCCTGGGAGCTCCGCAGGCCGGTTGGCTACACCTTC.

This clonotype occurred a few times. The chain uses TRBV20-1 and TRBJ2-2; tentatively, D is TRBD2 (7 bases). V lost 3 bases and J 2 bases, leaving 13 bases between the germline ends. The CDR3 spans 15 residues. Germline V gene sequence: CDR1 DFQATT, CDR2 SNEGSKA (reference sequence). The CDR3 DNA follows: TGCAGTGCTAGGCGTGCGGGGGCAAACACCGGGGAGCTGTTTTTT. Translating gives CSARRAGANTGELFF.